The 32 T cell receptor beta chains in this list originate from one sample, sequenced in a study of T cells in Graves' hyperthyroidism and ophthalmopathy. Researchers took RNA transcripts and amplified the TCR beta CDR3 regions from them. First-round RT-PCR of the TCR CDR3 relied on the HTBI primer set. One entry per CDR3 protein, called by TCRdb with MiXCR from the multiplex PCR reads. The sample consists of 650,000 to 750,000 distinct CDR3 sequences, around 15% of them appearing once. Sequenced material: blood. These TCRs come from a woman in her late teens or twenties with Graves' hyperthyroidism.

The V gene is TRBV12-3 or TRBV12-4, the J gene TRBJ2-7, with 12 nucleotides matching TRBD1. This CDR3 has 15 residues. Trimming took 5 bases from V and 2 from J; bases not matched to a gene: 4. CDR3 bases: TGTGCCAGCAGTCGCCGGGACAGGGGGCCCTACGAGCAGTACTTC. Its protein product is CASSRRDRGPYEQYF.

In its sample, this clonotype was seen a few times. V is TRBV6-1 and J is TRBJ2-2, with 8 bases lining up with TRBD2. Germline lookup yields CDR1 MNHNS and CDR2 SASEGT. The J segment lost 9 bases and the V segment lost 6 bases, leaving 9 bases of the junction unmatched. CDR3 length: 14 residues. CDR3 in DNA: TGTGCCAGCAGCCCCGGGGGGGGGACCCGGGAGCTGTTTTTT. It encodes CASSPGGGTRELFF.

This clonotype was counted ten times or more. The rearrangement joins TRBV18 to TRBJ1-5; weak D call: TRBD1 (6 bases). Germline assignment: CDR1 KGHSH and CDR2 LQKENI. The CDR3 has 16 residues. Trimming shortened V by 2 bases and J by 2 bases, and 13 bases separated the two germline ends. The CDR3 sequence: CASSPSSGAGNQPQHF. CDR3 DNA: TGTGCCAGCTCACCAAGTTCAGGGGCTGGCAATCAGCCCCAGCATTTT.

The chain employs TRBV5-5 and TRBJ2-4, with 7 positions matching TRBD2. This CDR3 is 14 amino acids long. The germline V gene encodes CDR1 SGHKS and CDR2 YYEKEE (reference sequence). Trimming took 1 base from V and 3 from J; bases not matched to a gene: 1. CDR3 region: CASSLRGVKNIQYF. CDR3 DNA sequence: TGTGCCAGCAGCTTGCGGGGGGTCAAAAACATTCAGTACTTC.

This clonotype came up many times. The chain combines TRBV7-2 with TRBJ1-1; 9 bases align to TRBD1. Losses at the gene ends were 3 bases for V and 5 bases for J; bases not matched to a gene: 4. The CDR3 runs to 14 residues. Germline V gives CDR1 SGHTA, CDR2 FQGNSA. The CDR3 region has the DNA TGTGCCAGCAGCTTCACAGGGGGCTTTACTGAAGCTTTCTTT. Its translation: CASSFTGGFTEAFF. The whole variable domain, filled in from reference TRBV7-2 and TRBJ1-1, reads GAGVSQSPSNKVTEKGKDVELRCDPISGHTALYWYRQSLGQGLEFLIYFQGNSAPDKSGLPSDRFSAERTGGSVSTLTIQRTQQEDSAVYLCASSFTGGFTEAFFGQGTRLTVV.

J is TRBJ1-2 and V is TRBV28; D unresolved. Germline V CDR1 and CDR2: MDHEN, SYDVKM. CDR3 length: 13 amino acids. V gave up 7 bases and J gave up 10 bases, with 19 bases separating them. The CDR3 sequence: CASTSLPTRLYTF. CDR3 DNA sequence: TGTGCCAGCACCTCTCTCCCGACACGTCTCTACACCTTC.

This clonotype has a count of ten or more. This chain connects TRBV7-8 to TRBJ1-1; no clear D. CDR1 is SGHVS, CDR2 FQNEAQ, per germline. The CDR3 extends over 14 amino acids. V lost 1 base and J lost 1, with 7 bases in between. CDR3 in DNA: TGTGCCAGCAGCTTAGTTTTAGGGAACACTGAAGCTTTCTTT. It codes for CASSLVLGNTEAFF. Looking up the rest from reference TRBV7-8 and TRBJ1-1 gives the full variable domain: GAGVSQSPRYKVAKRGQDVALRCDPISGHVSLFWYQQALGQGPEFLTYFQNEAQLDKSGLPSDRFFAERPEGSVSTLKIQRTQQEDSAVYLCASSLVLGNTEAFFGQGTRLTVV.

Many counts were recorded for this clonotype. The V and J genes are TRBV7-9 and TRBJ2-7; D ambiguous. The CDR3 length is 15 residues. V shed 1 base and J shed 9 bases, with 19 bases lying between them. Germline-derived CDR1 and CDR2 are SEHNR and FQNEAQ (reference sequence). The CDR3 spells CASSLGGGPIVGQYF. The CDR3 DNA reads TGTGCCAGCAGCTTAGGCGGCGGCCCCATCGTCGGGCAGTACTTC.

Many counts were recorded for this clonotype. The V call is TRBV12-3 or TRBV12-4, the J call TRBJ2-1, with TRBD2 identical over 7 bases. Germline trimming cut 3 bases from V and 6 bases from J; bases unmatched to any gene: 5. The CDR3 spans 14 residues. This chain's CDR3 is CASSFGGGGNEQFF. The CDR3 DNA reads TGTGCCAGCAGTTTTGGGGGGGGGGGCAATGAGCAGTTCTTC.

The V and J genes are TRBV4-1 and TRBJ2-2; TRBD2 matches at 11 bases. Germline V CDR1 and CDR2: MGHRA, YSYEKL. This CDR3 contains 19 residues. V lost 4 bases, J lost 1 base, and 11 bases stayed unmatched. CDR3 region: CASSLLTGLAGGNTGELFF. The CDR3 DNA sequence: TGCGCCAGCAGCCTCTTAACCGGTCTAGCGGGAGGGAACACCGGGGAGCTGTTTTTT.

This clonotype was found many times. The chain couples TRBV20-1 to TRBJ2-2; 8 nucleotides match TRBD2. V lost 4 bases to trimming and J lost 7 bases; unmatched junction nucleotides: 8. CDR3 size: 14 residues. Germline V gives CDR1 DFQATT, CDR2 SNEGSKA (reference sequence). CDR3 DNA: TGCAGTGCTAAGTGGGCGGGAGGTGTCGGGGAGCTGTTTTTT. Translated, it gives CSAKWAGGVGELFF.

This clonotype occurred a few times. This chain links TRBV29-1 with TRBJ2-7; 8 bases fit TRBD1. Germline V gene sequence: CDR1 SQVTM, CDR2 ANQGSEA. V was clipped by 1 base and J by 3 bases; unmatched bases: 8. The CDR3 contains 15 residues. CDR3 coding DNA: TGCAGCGTTGAAGGGCTCCCGGGACAGGACTACGAGCAGTACTTC. Translating it yields CSVEGLPGQDYEQYF.

This clonotype appeared a few times. This rearrangement joins TRBV20-1 to TRBJ2-5; 7 nucleotides match TRBD1. V was clipped by 6 bases and J by 4 bases; unmatched bases: 5. This CDR3 region has 12 residues. Germline V CDR1 and CDR2: DFQATT, SNEGSKA (reference sequence). The CDR3 spells CSATRTGETQYF. DNA for the CDR3: TGCAGTGCAACCCGGACAGGAGAGACCCAGTACTTC.

This clonotype turned up a few times. The rearrangement uses TRBV12-5 and TRBJ2-3, with 11 positions matching TRBD1. Germline V gives CDR1 LGHNT, CDR2 FRNRAP. V dropped 6 bases and J dropped 4; count of bases not matched to a gene: 6. This CDR3 contains 15 residues. CDR3 in amino acids: CASGRGQGDPDTQYF. CDR3 DNA: TGTGCTAGTGGACGGGGACAGGGGGACCCAGATACGCAGTATTTT.

The chain uses TRBV6-2 or TRBV6-3 and TRBJ1-1; no firm D call. This CDR3 contains 12 residues. V was cut by 8 bases and J by 3 bases, with 10 bases left in between. Germline V CDR1 and CDR2: MNHEY, SVGEGT. In DNA form, the CDR3 reads TGTGCCAGCGGAGATTCGGACACTGAAGCTTTCTTT. Protein sequence: CASGDSDTEAFF.

This clonotype was seen repeatedly, ten times or more. The chain recombines TRBV13 with TRBJ1-1; D is perhaps TRBD1 (5 bases). V shed 7 bases and J shed 1 base, with 10 bases lying between them. Germline values: CDR1 PRHDT, CDR2 FYEKMQ (reference sequence). This CDR3 has 13 residues. The CDR3 reads CASTPGGNTEAFF. The CDR3 bases are TGTGCCAGCACCCCGGGGGGGAACACTGAAGCTTTCTTT.

The chain combines TRBV25-1 with TRBJ1-4; D may be TRBD1 (5 bases). V was cut by 4 bases and J by 0 bases, with 12 bases left in between. Germline assignment: CDR1 MGHDK and CDR2 SYGVNS. CDR3 size: 16 residues. The CDR3 bases are TGTGCCAGCAGTGTTACGGGGACCGCAACTAATGAAAAACTGTTTTTT. It translates to CASSVTGTATNEKLFF.

The chain has TRBV6-2 or TRBV6-3 and TRBJ2-4, with D hard to call. Germline values: CDR1 MNHEY, CDR2 SVGEGT. The CDR3 length is 17 residues. V gave up 2 bases and J gave up 2 bases, with 16 bases separating them. In nucleotides, the CDR3 is TGTGCCAGCAGTTACAGTATGGCAGTTCGGACCAAAAACATTCAGTACTTC. It encodes CASSYSMAVRTKNIQYF.

This clonotype was seen many times. CDR3 residues: CASSSTSSGSSTDTQYF. CDR3 DNA: TGTGCCAGCAGCTCCACCTCTAGCGGATCTAGCACAGATACGCAGTATTTT. The V and J genes are TRBV7-9 and TRBJ2-3; TRBD2 matches at 7 bases. This CDR3 has 17 amino acids. Per germline, CDR1 SEHNR and CDR2 FQNEAQ (reference sequence). J lost 0 bases, V lost 4 bases, and 10 bases had no gene match. The full variable domain, completed using reference TRBV7-9 and TRBJ2-3, is DTGVSQNPRHKITKRGQNVTFRCDPISEHNRLYWYRQTLGQGPEFLTYFQNEAQLEKSRLLSDRFSAERPKGSFSTLEIQRTEQGDSAMYLCASSSTSSGSSTDTQYFGPGTRLTVL.

The genes are TRBV11-3 and TRBJ2-3, with TRBD1 matching 8 bases. The CDR3 is 13 residues long. The V and J ends lost 4 bases and 6 bases, in that order; junction bases with no gene match: 3. The V gene's germline CDR1 is SGHNT and CDR2 YENEEA. CDR3 region: CASSSRTGDTQYF. CDR3 coding DNA: TGTGCCAGCAGCTCTCGGACAGGGGATACGCAGTATTTT.

This clonotype was detected ten times or more. The chain has TRBV7-2 and TRBJ2-1; the match to TRBD2 covers 11 bases. Germline trimming cut 1 base from V and 15 bases from J; bases unmatched to any gene: 14. The CDR3 has 16 residues. The V gene's germline CDR1 is SGHTA and CDR2 FQGNSA. The CDR3 reads CASSLEGTSGPSGRFF. The DNA for the CDR3 is TGTGCCAGCAGCTTAGAGGGGACTAGCGGCCCCTCGGGCCGGTTCTTC.

Only a few counts were recorded for this clonotype. CDR3 nucleotides: TGTGCCAGCAGTTACCCACGGGGGACTAGCGGGAGGAATGAGCAGTTCTTC. Translation gives CASSYPRGTSGRNEQFF. The chain employs TRBV6-5 and TRBJ2-1; 15 nucleotides match TRBD2. V gave up 2 bases and J gave up 7 bases; unmatched junction bases: 6. This CDR3 spans 17 amino acids. Looked up from germline, CDR1 is MNHEY and CDR2 is SVGAGI.

The table lists this clonotype with many counts. This sequence joins TRBV20-1 and TRBJ1-1, with D possibly matching TRBD1 (6 bases). Per the germline V gene, CDR1 is DFQATT and CDR2 is SNEGSKA (reference sequence). This CDR3 has 18 amino acids. The V end was cut by 0 bases, the J end by 0 bases, with 20 bases between. CDR3 nucleotides: TGCAGTGCTAGAGACCTTCGGGGGGGCAGAAGCATGAACACTGAAGCTTTCTTT. Translated: CSARDLRGGRSMNTEAFF.

This clonotype came up a few times. The chain couples TRBV20-1 to TRBJ1-1; D remains unclear. Germline V lookup: CDR1 DFQATT, CDR2 SNEGSKA (reference sequence). CDR3 length: 12 residues. The V end lost 3 bases, the J end lost 0 bases, and 5 bases lay between the germline ends. The CDR3 spells CSASPVNTEAFF. In DNA, the CDR3 is TGCAGTGCTAGTCCCGTGAACACTGAAGCTTTCTTT.

J is TRBJ1-2 and V is TRBV29-1; no clear D. The V gene's germline CDR1 is SQVTM and CDR2 ANQGSEA. The CDR3 has 11 amino acids. V was trimmed by 7 bases and J by 3 bases, leaving 9 bases between them. Here the CDR3 DNA reads TGCAGCGCCGGAAACGACTATGGCTACACCTTC. It encodes CSAGNDYGYTF.

This clonotype was seen many times. This chain links TRBV20-1 with TRBJ2-7; 14 bases align to TRBD2. The CDR3 extends over 18 amino acids. CDR1 and CDR2 (germline): DFQATT, SNEGSKA (reference sequence). V was pared by 5 bases and J by 1 base, with 13 bases of the junction left unmatched. DNA of the CDR3: TGCAGTGCTCCGACGGGGACTAGCGGGAGAGCTAGGTCCTACGAGCAGTACTTC. Its protein is CSAPTGTSGRARSYEQYF.

This clonotype has a count of ten or more. The rearrangement links TRBV24-1 to TRBJ2-7; 8 bases fit TRBD1. Germline trimming cut 7 bases from V and 0 bases from J; bases unmatched to any gene: 7. Germline CDR1 and CDR2: KGHDR and SFDVKD. CDR3 length equals 15 residues. The CDR3 loop is CATRGTGPDSYEQYF. Written as DNA, the CDR3 is TGTGCCACCAGGGGGACAGGTCCGGACTCCTACGAGCAGTACTTC.

This sequence joins TRBV7-9 and TRBJ2-7; 10 bases line up with TRBD2. Germline V gives CDR1 SEHNR, CDR2 FQNEAQ (reference sequence). The CDR3 totals 14 residues. With V trimmed by 5 bases and J by 2 bases, 3 bases remained unmatched. CDR3 DNA sequence: TGTGCCAGCAGCCTTAGCGGGAGGACCTACGAGCAGTACTTC. Encoded protein: CASSLSGRTYEQYF.

A few counts support this clonotype. V gene TRBV20-1 combines with J gene TRBJ2-1; 16 bases are a match to TRBD2. With 1 base clipped from V and 13 bases from J, the junction kept 19 bases outside the gene matches. The CDR3 runs 19 residues. Germline V CDR1 and CDR2: DFQATT, SNEGSKA (reference sequence). Here the CDR3 DNA reads TGCAGTGCTAGAGTCCCGGGCGGGGGTTCCGGGACTAGCGGGAGGGTACAGTTCTTC. This translates into CSARVPGGGSGTSGRVQFF.

Many counts were recorded for this clonotype. V is TRBV12-3 or TRBV12-4 and J is TRBJ1-6; D ambiguous. This CDR3 region has 14 residues. V was cut by 10 bases and J by 7 bases, with 17 bases left in between. This CDR3 reads CATRLGQENSPLHF. The CDR3 coding sequence is TGTGCCACCCGGTTAGGGCAGGAAAATTCACCCCTCCACTTT.

This clonotype has only a few counts. This chain joins TRBV7-2 and TRBJ1-1; D might be TRBD1 (6 bases). Looked up from germline, CDR1 is SGHTA and CDR2 is FQGNSA. CDR3 size: 13 residues. Trimming took off 4 bases at V and 3 bases at J, with 9 bases between the two ends. This chain's CDR3 is CASSWNRDTEAFF. CDR3 nucleotide sequence: TGTGCCAGCAGCTGGAACAGGGACACTGAAGCTTTCTTT.

This clonotype was detected ten times or more. This chain connects TRBV7-9 to TRBJ2-1, with D uncertain. Trimming took 5 bases from V and 1 from J, leaving 12 bases between them. There are 15 residues in the CDR3. Germline values: CDR1 SEHNR, CDR2 FQNEAQ (reference sequence). The CDR3 loop reads CASSVPRVSYNEQFF. CDR3 nucleotide sequence: TGTGCCAGCAGCGTCCCCCGGGTTTCCTACAATGAGCAGTTCTTC.